One sample yielded the 19 T cell receptor beta chains listed below, sequenced in a study of CD8+CD57+ T cells in acquired aplastic anemia. Template material for TCR beta VDJ and CDR3 profiling consisted of genomic DNA. TCRdb processed the reads anew with MiXCR; each CDR3 protein has one entry. The sample yields about 200,000 distinct CDR3 sequences, 30% to 40% seen once. Sequencing used sorted CD4+, CD8+, or CD8+CD57+ T cells (not recorded which) from PBMCs. Every receptor here comes from a human donor in good health, serving as a control.

This clonotype was found a few times. A much larger clone is a single base away; this may be a read error. The rearrangement links TRBV7-3 to TRBJ1-1; unclear D gene. CDR1 is SGHTA, CDR2 FQGTGA, per germline. The CDR3 runs 13 residues. CDR3: CASSPNLGPEALF. For the CDR3, the DNA is TGTGCCAGCAGCCCTAATCTGGGCCCCGAGGCTCTCTTT. Variable domain in full (rest from reference TRBV7-3 and TRBJ1-1): GAGVSQTPSNKVTEKGKYVELRCDPISGHTALYWYRQSLGQGPEFLIYFQGTGAADDSGLPNDRFFAVRPEGSVSTLKIQRTERGDSAVYLCASSPNLGPEALFGQGTRLTVV.

This clonotype was seen many times. The chain is built from TRBV2 and TRBJ2-5, with 8 nucleotides matching TRBD2. The length of the CDR3 is 15 residues. Per the germline V gene, CDR1 is SNHLY and CDR2 is FYNNEI. V lost 7 bases and J lost 5; bases outside the gene matches: 12. CDR3 protein: CASMKGLEGSETQYF. CDR3 sequence (DNA): TGTGCCAGCATGAAGGGACTAGAAGGCAGCGAGACCCAGTACTTC.

This chain links TRBV4-2 with TRBJ1-1, with D possibly TRBD1 on 6 matching bases. Looked up from germline, CDR1 is LGHNA and CDR2 is YNFKEQ. V was shortened by 3 bases and J by 5 bases, with 13 bases between the two germline ends. CDR3 length equals 14 residues. The CDR3 nucleotides read TGTGCCAGCAGCCATATAACAGGGAGAACTGAAGCTTTCTTT. It encodes CASSHITGRTEAFF.

CDR3 sequence: CASSTGGWGYTF. The CDR3 DNA reads TGTGCCAGCAGCACAGGGGGCTGGGGCTACACCTTC. This rearrangement joins TRBV7-2 to TRBJ1-2, with TRBD1 matching 9 bases. CDR1 is SGHTA and CDR2 is FQGNSA in the germline V gene. J lost 8 bases, V lost 5 bases, and 3 bases had no gene match. This CDR3 has 12 residues.

This clonotype was seen at least ten times. The rearrangement links TRBV15 to TRBJ2-1, with TRBD1 as a possible D gene (6 bases). CDR1 is LNHNV and CDR2 is YYDKDF in the germline V gene (reference sequence). Trimming pared 5 bases from V and 7 bases from J, leaving 15 bases between. CDR3 length equals 14 residues. This chain's CDR3 is CATSRTASYNEQFF. As DNA, the CDR3 is TGTGCCACCAGCCGGACAGCTTCTTATAATGAGCAGTTCTTC.

The J gene is TRBJ1-6, the V gene TRBV6-1; D ambiguous. Between the trimmed V and J ends, which lost 2 bases and 8 bases, there was a span of 19 bases. The CDR3 consists of 17 residues. The germline gives CDR1 MNHNS, CDR2 SASEGT. The CDR3 loop is CASSENHPTRGDSPLHF. In nucleotides, the CDR3 is TGTGCCAGCAGTGAAAATCATCCCACTCGTGGGGATTCACCCCTCCACTTT.

This clonotype was recorded at least ten times. The V gene is TRBV5-1, the J gene TRBJ1-1; weak D call: TRBD1 (5 bases). CDR1 is SGHRS and CDR2 is YFSETQ in the germline V gene. This CDR3 comprises 15 residues. The germline V and J ends were trimmed by 0 bases and 5 bases, with 14 bases remaining between them. The CDR3 protein is CASSLAIGRGTEAFF. Here the CDR3 DNA reads TGCGCCAGCAGCTTGGCCATAGGGAGGGGTACTGAAGCTTTCTTT. Full variable domain (remainder filled in from reference TRBV5-1 and TRBJ1-1): KAGVTQTPRYLIKTRGQQVTLSCSPISGHRSVSWYQQTPGQGLQFLFEYFSETQRNKGNFPGRFSGRQFSNSRSEMNVSTLELGDSALYLCASSLAIGRGTEAFFGQGTRLTVV.

This clonotype has a count of ten or more. This rearrangement joins TRBV9 to TRBJ1-1; weak D call: TRBD1 (5 bases). Trimming cost V 0 bases and J 4 bases, with 19 bases left between them. This CDR3 spans 17 amino acids. CDR1 and CDR2 (germline): SGDLS, YYNGEE. For the CDR3, the DNA is TGTGCCAGCAGCGTAGGGGTAACGGGACCGGCGGGCACTGAAGCTTTCTTT. Translating it yields CASSVGVTGPAGTEAFF.

In this sample, this clonotype turned up many times. This sequence joins TRBV25-1 and TRBJ2-7; TRBD1 or TRBD2 may be the D gene (6 bases each). Germline V gene sequence: CDR1 MGHDK, CDR2 SYGVNS. The ends were cut back, 4 bases at V and 3 bases at J, with 13 bases in the middle. The CDR3 sequence is 14 residues long. The CDR3 coding sequence is TGTGCCAGCAGTGTTCCGGGGGCCCACTACGAGCAGTACTTC. This sequence encodes CASSVPGAHYEQYF.

The chain employs TRBV10-3 and TRBJ2-2; 7 bases agree with TRBD1. The CDR3 consists of 15 residues. V dropped 3 bases and J dropped 3; count of bases not matched to a gene: 4. The germline gives CDR1 ENHRY, CDR2 SYGVKD. The CDR3 DNA reads as TGTGCCATCAGTGAAGGGACAGAGGACACCGGGGAGCTGTTTTTT. Translating gives CAISEGTEDTGELFF.

This clonotype was seen repeatedly, ten times or more. The chain carries TRBV20-1 and TRBJ2-3; 7 nucleotides agree with TRBD2. The CDR3 spans 15 residues. J gave up 4 bases and V 0 bases, and 7 bases lay outside the gene matches. In germline, CDR1 is DFQATT, CDR2 SNEGSKA (reference sequence). Here the CDR3 DNA reads TGCAGTGCTAGAGATATTGGCGGGGGTCCAGATACGCAGTATTTT. Protein: CSARDIGGGPDTQYF.

This clonotype appeared many times. This chain joins TRBV10-1 and TRBJ1-2; 11 nucleotides match TRBD1. CDR3 length: 13 residues. V lost 4 bases and J lost 7; bases outside the gene matches: 2. Germline lookup yields CDR1 WNHNN and CDR2 SYGVQD (reference sequence). The CDR3 reads CASSGTGGIGYTF. In DNA, the CDR3 is TGCGCCAGCAGTGGGACAGGGGGCATTGGCTACACCTTC.

This clonotype was detected only a few times. V usage is TRBV6-6 and J usage is TRBJ1-3; TRBD1 might be the D (5 bases). The CDR3 totals 17 residues. The germline V gene encodes CDR1 MNHNY and CDR2 SVGAGI (reference sequence). Trimming left V 2 bases short and J 2 bases short, with 16 bases between. CDR3: CASSYLTPGLAGNTIYF. The CDR3 DNA is TGTGCCAGCAGTTACCTTACACCGGGACTGGCTGGAAACACCATATATTTT.

To note about this clonotype: An end of the junction differs from the germline gene, which may be a read error. The chain couples TRBV28 to TRBJ1-1, with no clear D. Germline loops: CDR1 MDHEN, CDR2 SYDVKM. The CDR3 loop spans 13 amino acids. The chain's CDR3 is CVSQGDMNTEAFF. The CDR3 DNA sequence: TGTGTCAGCCAAGGCGACATGAACACTGAAGCTTTCTTT.

The CDR3 nucleotides read TGCAGTGCTAGGGTCCGGGGGGCTCCCAATGAGCAGTTCTTC. Amino acid sequence: CSARVRGAPNEQFF. This sequence joins TRBV20-1 and TRBJ2-1; the D gene is possibly TRBD2 (7 bases). With 3 bases removed from V and 6 bases from J, the gap between germline ends came to 15 bases. CDR1 is DFQATT, CDR2 SNEGSKA, per germline (reference sequence). This CDR3 region has 14 residues.

On this clonotype itself: It may be a read error: a sequence one base away is much more abundant. The chain recombines TRBV24-1 with TRBJ2-7; 12 bases map to TRBD2. V shed 6 bases and J 2 bases; nucleotides not matched to a gene: 10. Germline CDR1 and CDR2: KGHDR and SFDVKD. The CDR3 spans 17 residues. The CDR3 loop is CATSYSLAGGQPYEQYF. The DNA of the CDR3 is TGTGCCACCAGTTACTCGCTAGCGGGAGGGCAGCCCTACGAGCAGTACTTC.

V usage is TRBV7-9 and J usage is TRBJ2-7, with D possibly TRBD2 on 7 matching bases. Per the germline V gene, CDR1 is SEHNR and CDR2 is FQNEAQ (reference sequence). This CDR3 has 16 residues. V shed 3 bases and J shed 2 bases, with 17 bases lying between them. The CDR3 spells CASSFRRGASPYEQYF. The CDR3 region has the DNA TGTGCCAGCAGCTTTCGCCGGGGGGCTTCGCCCTACGAGCAGTACTTC.

This clonotype was detected many times. The CDR3 region has the DNA TGTGCCAGTATACGTGGAGGACAGGGAGGCTATGGCTACACCTTC. It translates to CASIRGGQGGYGYTF. The chain couples TRBV19 to TRBJ1-2; 8 bases are a match to TRBD1. The V and J ends lost 7 bases and 4 bases, in that order; junction bases with no gene match: 11. In germline, CDR1 is LNHDA, CDR2 SQIVND (reference sequence). The CDR3 is 15 amino acids.

With respect to this clonotype: Compared with germline, one end of the junction differs, possibly owing to a read error. This rearrangement joins TRBV29-1 to TRBJ2-3; D is perhaps TRBD1 (5 bases). This CDR3 has 13 residues. CDR1 is SQVTM, CDR2 ANQGSEA, per germline. DNA for the CDR3: TGTAACGTTGAGTCCCAGGGAACAGATACGCAGTATTTT. It translates to CNVESQGTDTQYF.